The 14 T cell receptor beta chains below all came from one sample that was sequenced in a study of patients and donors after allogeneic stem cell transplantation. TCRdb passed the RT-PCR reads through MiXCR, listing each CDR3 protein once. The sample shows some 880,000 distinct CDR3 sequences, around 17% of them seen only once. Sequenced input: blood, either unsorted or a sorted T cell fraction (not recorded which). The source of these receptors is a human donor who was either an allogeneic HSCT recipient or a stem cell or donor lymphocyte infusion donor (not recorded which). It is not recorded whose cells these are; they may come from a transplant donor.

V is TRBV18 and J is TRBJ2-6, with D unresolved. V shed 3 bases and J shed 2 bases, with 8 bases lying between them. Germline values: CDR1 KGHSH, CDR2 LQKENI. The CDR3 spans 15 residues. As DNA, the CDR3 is TGTGCCAGCTCACCTCTAAAGACTGGGGCCAACGTCCTGACTTTC. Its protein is CASSPLKTGANVLTF.

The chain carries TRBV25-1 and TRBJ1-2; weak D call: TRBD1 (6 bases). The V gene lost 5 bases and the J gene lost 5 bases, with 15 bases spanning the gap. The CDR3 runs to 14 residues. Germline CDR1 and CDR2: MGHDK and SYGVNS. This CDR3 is CASSPPQGRYGYTF. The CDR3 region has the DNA TGTGCCAGCAGTCCGCCTCAGGGGCGGTATGGCTACACCTTC.

The CDR3 spells CASSAPGTNQPQHF. CDR3 bases: TGTGCCAGCAGTGCTCCCGGGACAAATCAGCCCCAGCATTTT. The chain joins TRBV5-5 to TRBJ1-5, with D possibly TRBD1 on 6 matching bases. Germline values: CDR1 SGHKS, CDR2 YYEKEE (reference sequence). This CDR3 is 14 amino acids long. V was trimmed by 5 bases and J by 4 bases, leaving 13 bases between them.

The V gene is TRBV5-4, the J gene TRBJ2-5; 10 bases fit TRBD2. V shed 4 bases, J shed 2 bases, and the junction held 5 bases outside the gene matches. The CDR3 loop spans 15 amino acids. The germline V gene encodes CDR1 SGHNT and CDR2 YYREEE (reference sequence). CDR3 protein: CASSRTSGTQETQYF. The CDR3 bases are TGTGCCAGCAGCCGGACTAGCGGAACGCAAGAGACCCAGTACTTC.

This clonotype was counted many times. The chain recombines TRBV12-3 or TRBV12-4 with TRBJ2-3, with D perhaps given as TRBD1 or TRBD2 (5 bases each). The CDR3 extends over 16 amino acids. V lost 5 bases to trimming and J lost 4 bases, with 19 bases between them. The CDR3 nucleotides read TGTGCCAGCAGTCTCGGGACCGATCGTTGGGCAGATACGCAGTATTTT. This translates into CASSLGTDRWADTQYF.

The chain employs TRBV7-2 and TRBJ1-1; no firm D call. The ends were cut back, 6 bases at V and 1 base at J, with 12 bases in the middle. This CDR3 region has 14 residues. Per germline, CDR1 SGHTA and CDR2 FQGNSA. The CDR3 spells CASSLYYRNTEAFF. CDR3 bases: TGTGCCAGCAGTTTATATTACAGGAACACTGAAGCTTTCTTT. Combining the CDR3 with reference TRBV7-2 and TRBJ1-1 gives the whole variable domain GAGVSQSPSNKVTEKGKDVELRCDPISGHTALYWYRQSLGQGLEFLIYFQGNSAPDKSGLPSDRFSAERTGGSVSTLTIQRTQQEDSAVYLCASSLYYRNTEAFFGQGTRLTVV.

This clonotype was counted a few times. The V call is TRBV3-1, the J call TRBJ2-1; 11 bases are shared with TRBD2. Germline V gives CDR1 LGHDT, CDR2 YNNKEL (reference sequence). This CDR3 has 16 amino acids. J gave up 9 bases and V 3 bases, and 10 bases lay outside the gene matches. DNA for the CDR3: TGTGCCAGCAGCCATAATAGCGGGGGGGCTGGGTTTGAGCAGTTCTTC. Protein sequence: CASSHNSGGAGFEQFF.

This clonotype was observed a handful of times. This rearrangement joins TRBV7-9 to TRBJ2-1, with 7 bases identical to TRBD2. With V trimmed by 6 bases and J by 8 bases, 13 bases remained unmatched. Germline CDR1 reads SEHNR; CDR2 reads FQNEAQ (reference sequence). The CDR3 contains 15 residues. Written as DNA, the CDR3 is TGTGCCAGCAGGGCTAGCGGAACCAGCCCGGATGAGCAGTTCTTC. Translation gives CASRASGTSPDEQFF.

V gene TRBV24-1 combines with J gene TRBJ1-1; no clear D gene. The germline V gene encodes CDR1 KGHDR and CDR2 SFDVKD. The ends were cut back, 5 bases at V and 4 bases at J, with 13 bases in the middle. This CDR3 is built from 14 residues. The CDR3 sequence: CATSGEGFGTEAFF. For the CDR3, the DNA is TGTGCCACCAGTGGAGAGGGTTTCGGCACTGAAGCTTTCTTT.

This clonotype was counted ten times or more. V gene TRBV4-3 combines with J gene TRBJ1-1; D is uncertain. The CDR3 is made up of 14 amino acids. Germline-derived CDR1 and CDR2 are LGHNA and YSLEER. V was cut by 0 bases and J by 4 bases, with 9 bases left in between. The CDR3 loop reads CASSQDGELTEAFF. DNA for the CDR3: TGCGCCAGCAGCCAAGATGGGGAGCTCACTGAAGCTTTCTTT.

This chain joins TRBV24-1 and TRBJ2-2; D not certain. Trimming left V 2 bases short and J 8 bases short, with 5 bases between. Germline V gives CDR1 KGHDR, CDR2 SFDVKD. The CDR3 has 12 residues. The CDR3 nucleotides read TGTGCCACCAGTGATTACCCGGGGGAGCTGTTTTTT. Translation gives CATSDYPGELFF.

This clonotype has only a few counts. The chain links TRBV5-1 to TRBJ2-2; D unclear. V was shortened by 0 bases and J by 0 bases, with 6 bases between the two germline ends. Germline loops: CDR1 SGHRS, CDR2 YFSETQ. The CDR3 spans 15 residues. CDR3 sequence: CASSLVGSNTGELFF. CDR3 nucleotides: TGCGCCAGCAGCTTGGTCGGGTCGAACACCGGGGAGCTGTTTTTT.

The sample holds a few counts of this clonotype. CDR3 bases: TGTGCCAGCAGCTTATCCCGCCTCGCCAACTATGGCTACACCTTC. Protein product: CASSLSRLANYGYTF. This sequence joins TRBV7-8 and TRBJ1-2; no clear D gene. Germline V gene sequence: CDR1 SGHVS, CDR2 FQNEAQ. Trimming pared 2 bases from V and 2 bases from J, leaving 12 bases between. The CDR3 extends over 15 amino acids.

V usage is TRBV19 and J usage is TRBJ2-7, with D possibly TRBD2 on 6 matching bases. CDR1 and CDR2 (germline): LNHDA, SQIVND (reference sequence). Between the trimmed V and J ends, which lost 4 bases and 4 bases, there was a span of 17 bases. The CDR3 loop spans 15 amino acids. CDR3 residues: CASSTPGERAYEQYF. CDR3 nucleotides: TGTGCCAGTAGTACCCCGGGGGAGAGGGCTTACGAGCAGTACTTC.